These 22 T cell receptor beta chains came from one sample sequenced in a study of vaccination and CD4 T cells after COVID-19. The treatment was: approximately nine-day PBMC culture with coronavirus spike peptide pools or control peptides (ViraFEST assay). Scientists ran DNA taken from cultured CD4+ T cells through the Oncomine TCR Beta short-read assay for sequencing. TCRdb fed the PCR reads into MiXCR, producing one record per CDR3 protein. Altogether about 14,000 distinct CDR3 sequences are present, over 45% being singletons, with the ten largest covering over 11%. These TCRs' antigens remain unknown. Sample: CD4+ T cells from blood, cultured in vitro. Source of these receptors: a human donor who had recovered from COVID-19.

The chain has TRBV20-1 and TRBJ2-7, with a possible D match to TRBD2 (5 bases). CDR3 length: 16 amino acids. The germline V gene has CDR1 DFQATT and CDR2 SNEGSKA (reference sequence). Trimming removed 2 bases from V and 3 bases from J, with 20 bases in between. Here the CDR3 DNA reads TGCAGTGCTAGACCTCCGGCGGGCGCCGGATACTACGAGCAGTACTTC. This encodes CSARPPAGAGYYEQYF.

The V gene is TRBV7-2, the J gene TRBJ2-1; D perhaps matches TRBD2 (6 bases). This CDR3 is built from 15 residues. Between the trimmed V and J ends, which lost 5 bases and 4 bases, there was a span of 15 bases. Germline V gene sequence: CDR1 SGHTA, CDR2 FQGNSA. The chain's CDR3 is CASSTLLGRYNEQFF. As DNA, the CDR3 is TGTGCCAGCAGCACCCTCCTGGGGAGGTACAATGAGCAGTTCTTC.

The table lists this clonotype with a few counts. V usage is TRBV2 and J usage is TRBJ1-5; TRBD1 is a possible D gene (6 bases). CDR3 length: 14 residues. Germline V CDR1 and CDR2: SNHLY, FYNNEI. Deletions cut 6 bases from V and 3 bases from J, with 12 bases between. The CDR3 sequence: CASSPRGANQPQHF. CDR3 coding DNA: TGTGCCAGCAGCCCGAGGGGGGCCAATCAGCCCCAGCATTTT.

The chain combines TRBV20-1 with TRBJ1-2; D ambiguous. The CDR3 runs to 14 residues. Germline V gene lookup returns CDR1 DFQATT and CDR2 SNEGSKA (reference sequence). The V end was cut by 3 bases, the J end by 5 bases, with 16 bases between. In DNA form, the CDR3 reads TGCAGTGCTAGGACCCAGCATGGGTCTTATGGCTACACCTTC. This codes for CSARTQHGSYGYTF.

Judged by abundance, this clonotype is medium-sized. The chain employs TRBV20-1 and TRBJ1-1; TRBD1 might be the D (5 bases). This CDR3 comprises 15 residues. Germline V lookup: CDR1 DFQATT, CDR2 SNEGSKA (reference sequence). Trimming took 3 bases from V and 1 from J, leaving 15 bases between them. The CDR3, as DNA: TGCAGTGCTAGCTCTCCCTTGACAGCGAACACTGAAGCTTTCTTT. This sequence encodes CSASSPLTANTEAFF.

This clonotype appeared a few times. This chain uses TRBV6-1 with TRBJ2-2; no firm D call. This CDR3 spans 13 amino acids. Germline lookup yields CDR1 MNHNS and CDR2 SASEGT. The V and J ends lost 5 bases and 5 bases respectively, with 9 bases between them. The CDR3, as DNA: TGTGCCAGCAGTCGGTCGGAAACCGGGGAGCTGTTTTTT. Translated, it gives CASSRSETGELFF.

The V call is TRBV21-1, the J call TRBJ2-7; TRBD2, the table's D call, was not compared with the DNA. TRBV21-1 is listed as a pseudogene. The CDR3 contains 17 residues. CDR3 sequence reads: CASKLELAALSSYEQYF. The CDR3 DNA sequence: TGTGCCAGCAAGCTGGAACTAGCGGCCCTGAGCTCCTACGAGCAGTACTTC.

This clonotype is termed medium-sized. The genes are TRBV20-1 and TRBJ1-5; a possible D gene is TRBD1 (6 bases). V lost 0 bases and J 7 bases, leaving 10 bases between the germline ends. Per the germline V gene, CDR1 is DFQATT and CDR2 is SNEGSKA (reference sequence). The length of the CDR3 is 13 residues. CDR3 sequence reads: CSARDGGGQPQHF. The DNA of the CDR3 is TGCAGTGCTAGAGATGGGGGGGGCCAGCCCCAGCATTTT.

The CDR3 DNA reads as TGTGCCAGCAGTTTACAGACGGGGATTAATGAAAAACTGTTTTTT. As protein: CASSLQTGINEKLFF. This rearrangement joins TRBV27 to TRBJ1-4, with unresolved D. V dropped 2 bases and J dropped 4 bases, with 11 bases sitting between them. In germline, CDR1 is MNHEY, CDR2 SMNVEV (reference sequence). The CDR3 has 15 residues.

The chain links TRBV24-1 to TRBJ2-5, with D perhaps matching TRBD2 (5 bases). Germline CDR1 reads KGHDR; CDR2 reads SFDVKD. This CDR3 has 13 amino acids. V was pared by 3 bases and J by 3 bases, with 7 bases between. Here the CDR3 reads CATSDAGKETQYF. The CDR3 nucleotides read TGTGCCACCAGTGATGCGGGTAAAGAGACCCAGTACTTC.

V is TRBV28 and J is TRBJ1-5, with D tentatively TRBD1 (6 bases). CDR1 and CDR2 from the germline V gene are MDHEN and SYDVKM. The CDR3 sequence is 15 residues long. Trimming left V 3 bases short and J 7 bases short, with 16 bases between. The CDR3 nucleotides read TGTGCCAGCAGTTTTTCCAGGGGCGGCGGCCAGCCCCAGCATTTT. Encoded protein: CASSFSRGGGQPQHF.

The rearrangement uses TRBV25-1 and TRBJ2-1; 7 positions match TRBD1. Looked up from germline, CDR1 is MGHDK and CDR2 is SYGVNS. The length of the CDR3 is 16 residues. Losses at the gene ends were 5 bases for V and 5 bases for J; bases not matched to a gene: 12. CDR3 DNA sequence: TGTGCCAGCAGTAACCCGGGACAGTTGTTAGACAATGAGCAGTTCTTC. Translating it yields CASSNPGQLLDNEQFF.

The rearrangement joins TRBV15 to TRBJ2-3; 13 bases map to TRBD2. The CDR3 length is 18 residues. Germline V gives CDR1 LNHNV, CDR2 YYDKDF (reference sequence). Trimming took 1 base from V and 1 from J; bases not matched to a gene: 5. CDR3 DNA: TGTGCCACCAGCAGAGGCGGGACTAGCGGGATAGGCACAGATACGCAGTATTTT. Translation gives CATSRGGTSGIGTDTQYF. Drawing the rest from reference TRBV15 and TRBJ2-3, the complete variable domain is DAMVIQNPRYQVTQFGKPVTLSCSQTLNHNVMYWYQQKSSQAPKLLFHYYDKDFNNEADTPDNFQSRRPNTSFCFLDIRSPGLGDTAMYLCATSRGGTSGIGTDTQYFGPGTRLTVL.

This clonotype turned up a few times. CDR3 nucleotide sequence: TGTGCCAGCAGTGCCGCGAACACCGGGGAGCTGTTTTTT. This sequence encodes CASSAANTGELFF. The chain has TRBV6-4 and TRBJ2-2; no firm D call. Trimming took off 4 bases at V and 0 bases at J, with 3 bases between the two ends. The length of the CDR3 is 13 residues. Germline V gives CDR1 MRHNA, CDR2 SNTAGT.

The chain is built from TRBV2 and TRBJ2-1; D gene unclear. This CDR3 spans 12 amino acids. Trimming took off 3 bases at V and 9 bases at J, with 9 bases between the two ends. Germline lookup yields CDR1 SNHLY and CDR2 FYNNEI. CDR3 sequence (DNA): TGTGCCAGCAGTGATGGCCCTATTGAGCAGTTCTTC. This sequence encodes CASSDGPIEQFF.

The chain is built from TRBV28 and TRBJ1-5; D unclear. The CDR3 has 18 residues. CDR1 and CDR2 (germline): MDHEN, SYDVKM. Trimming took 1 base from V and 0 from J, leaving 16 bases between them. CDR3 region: CASSLYLGRYNSNQPQHF. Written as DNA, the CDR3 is TGTGCCAGCAGTTTATACCTTGGGCGTTATAATAGCAATCAGCCCCAGCATTTT.

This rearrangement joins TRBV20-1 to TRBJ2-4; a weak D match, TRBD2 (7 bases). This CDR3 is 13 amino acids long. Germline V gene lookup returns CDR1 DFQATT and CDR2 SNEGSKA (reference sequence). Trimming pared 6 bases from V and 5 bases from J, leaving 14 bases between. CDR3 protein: CSAREGVQNIQYF. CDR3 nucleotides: TGCAGTGCCAGGGAGGGGGTACAAAACATTCAGTACTTC.

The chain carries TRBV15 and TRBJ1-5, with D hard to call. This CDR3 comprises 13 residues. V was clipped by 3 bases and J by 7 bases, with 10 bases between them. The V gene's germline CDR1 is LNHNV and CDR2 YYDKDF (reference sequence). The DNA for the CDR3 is TGTGCCACCAGCAGTGCGGAAAACCAGCCCCAGCATTTT. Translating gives CATSSAENQPQHF.

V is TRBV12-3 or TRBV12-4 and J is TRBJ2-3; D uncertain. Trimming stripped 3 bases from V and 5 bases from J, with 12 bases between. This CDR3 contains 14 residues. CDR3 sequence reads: CASSFVSSRDTQYF. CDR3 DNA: TGTGCCAGCAGTTTTGTTAGTTCTAGAGATACGCAGTATTTT.

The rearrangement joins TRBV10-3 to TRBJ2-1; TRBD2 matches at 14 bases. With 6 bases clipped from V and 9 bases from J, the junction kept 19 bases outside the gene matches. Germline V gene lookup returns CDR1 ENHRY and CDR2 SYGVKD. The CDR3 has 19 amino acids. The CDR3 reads CAIRTGRGLAGARSVEQFF. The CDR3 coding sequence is TGTGCCATCAGGACTGGCCGGGGACTAGCGGGAGCACGGTCGGTTGAGCAGTTCTTC.

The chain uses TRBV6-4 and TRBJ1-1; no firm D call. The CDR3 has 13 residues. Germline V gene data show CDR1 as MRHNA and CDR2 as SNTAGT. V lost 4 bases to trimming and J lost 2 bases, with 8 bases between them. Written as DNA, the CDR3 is TGTGCCAGCAGTGTTCGCACCAACACTGAAGCTTTCTTT. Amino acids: CASSVRTNTEAFF.

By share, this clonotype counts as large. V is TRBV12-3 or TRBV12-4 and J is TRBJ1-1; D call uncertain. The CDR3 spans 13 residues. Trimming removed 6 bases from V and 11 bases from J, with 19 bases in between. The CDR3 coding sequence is TGTGCCAGCAGCTTCCTACAAGGAGGGAGGGCTTTCTTT. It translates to CASSFLQGGRAFF.